These 17 T cell receptor beta chains were sequenced from one sample in a study of T cell responses to AZD1222 COVID-19 vaccine. Clones were sequenced by immunoSEQ multiplex PCR, and TCRdb holds only the in-frame ones, with some missing. Among 50,000 or so clones, 89% were seen once, and the ten largest hold 5.3%. Sequencing was performed on peripheral blood, taken 28 days after the second AZD1222 dose. All receptors derive from an adult who received the AZD1222 COVID-19 vaccine.

The chain carries TRBV7-8 and TRBJ2-7; 8 bases are shared with TRBD1. The V segment lost 0 bases and the J segment 7 bases; nucleotides outside the gene matches: 5. CDR3 length equals 14 residues. Germline V gene sequence: CDR1 SGHVS, CDR2 FQNEAQ. CDR3 residues: CASSLAPRGREQYF. CDR3 DNA sequence: TGTGCCAGCAGCTTAGCCCCCAGGGGGCGAGAGCAGTACTTC.

This clone was found once. This chain links TRBV7-6 with TRBJ1-2; weak D call: TRBD1 (5 bases). In germline, CDR1 is SGHVS, CDR2 FNYEAQ. The CDR3 length is 14 residues. Between the trimmed V and J ends, which lost 5 bases and 2 bases, there was a span of 12 bases. The CDR3 spells CASSPLWGNYGYTF. Written as DNA, the CDR3 is TGTGCCAGCAGCCCCCTGTGGGGGAACTATGGCTACACCTTC.

V gene TRBV19 combines with J gene TRBJ1-3; D uncertain. With 3 bases removed from V and 0 bases from J, the gap between germline ends came to 15 bases. CDR3 length equals 17 residues. Looked up from germline, CDR1 is LNHDA and CDR2 is SQIVND (reference sequence). The CDR3: CASSIFHGLNSGNTIYF. The CDR3 nucleotides are TGTGCCAGTAGTATTTTCCACGGACTCAACTCTGGAAACACCATATATTTT.

This chain links TRBV2 with TRBJ2-1, with 9 bases aligning to TRBD1. CDR3 length: 16 amino acids. Germline CDR1 and CDR2: SNHLY and FYNNEI. V lost 5 bases to trimming and J lost 4 bases; unmatched junction nucleotides: 9. CDR3 loop: CASSLQGAGAYNEQFF. CDR3 DNA: TGTGCCAGCAGTTTACAGGGGGCGGGGGCTTACAATGAGCAGTTCTTC.

This clone was seen once. At one end, the junction sequence differs from germline, possibly due to a read error. Different DNA sequences within this sample yield the same CDR3. The genes are TRBV19 and TRBJ2-3, with 7 nucleotides matching TRBD1. Germline V lookup: CDR1 LNHDA, CDR2 SQIVND (reference sequence). The CDR3 is made up of 14 amino acids. CDR3 region: CASSPTGDTDTQYF. The CDR3 DNA sequence: TGTGCCAGTAGTCCCACAGGGGACACAGATACACAGTATTTT.

In this sample, this clone turned up once. The chain has TRBV5-6 and TRBJ2-3; possible D gene TRBD2, 5 bases. Per germline, CDR1 SGHDT and CDR2 YYEEEE. This CDR3 has 15 residues. V lost 5 bases and J 2 bases, leaving 15 bases between the germline ends. In DNA, the CDR3 is TGTGCCAGCAGATCGACTAAAATCCCCACAGATACGCAGTATTTT. This codes for CASRSTKIPTDTQYF.

The CDR3 coding sequence is TGTGCCAGCAGCTTAGGAATGAACACTGAAGCTTTCTTT. This translates into CASSLGMNTEAFF. The rearrangement joins TRBV7-2 to TRBJ1-1, with D hard to call. CDR3 length equals 13 residues. V dropped 1 base and J dropped 0 bases, with 3 bases sitting between them. In germline, CDR1 is SGHTA, CDR2 FQGNSA.

V and J are TRBV7-8 and TRBJ2-3, with a possible D match to TRBD2 (5 bases). The ends were cut back, 7 bases at V and 4 bases at J, with 15 bases in the middle. In germline, CDR1 is SGHVS, CDR2 FQNEAQ. CDR3 length equals 14 residues. The CDR3 nucleotides read TGTGCCAGCAAGGTGGGAGTTGGGGCAGATACGCAGTATTTT. This encodes CASKVGVGADTQYF.

This clone was counted between two and nine times. The V and J genes are TRBV29-1 and TRBJ1-2; D call uncertain. Looked up from germline, CDR1 is SQVTM and CDR2 is ANQGSEA. V gave up 8 bases and J gave up 0 bases, with 13 bases separating them. CDR3 size: 13 residues. The CDR3 bases are TGCAGCTCGAGGGCAGGAACTAACTATGGCTACACCTTC. Translated: CSSRAGTNYGYTF.

This chain links TRBV3-1 (or the pseudogene TRBV3-2) with TRBJ2-1; 7 nucleotides match TRBD2. The CDR3 is 15 residues long. Losses at the gene ends were 1 base for V and 3 bases for J; bases not matched to a gene: 3. Germline V gives CDR1 LGHDT, CDR2 YNNKEL (reference sequence). DNA for the CDR3: TGTGCCAGCAGCCAAGGGGGGGGTCTCTACAATGAGCAGTTCTTC. Its translation is CASSQGGGLYNEQFF.

This chain links TRBV11-3 with TRBJ2-3, with a tentative D call TRBD1 (5 bases). V dropped 5 bases and J dropped 2 bases, with 11 bases sitting between them. The germline V gene has CDR1 SGHNT and CDR2 YENEEA. The CDR3 has 14 amino acids. CDR3 amino acids: CASSGADPTDTQYF. CDR3 DNA sequence: TGTGCCAGCAGCGGGGCTGACCCCACAGATACGCAGTATTTT.

The chain links TRBV29-1 to TRBJ2-3; 7 positions agree with TRBD1. V was clipped by 7 bases and J by 2 bases; unmatched bases: 12. CDR1 is SQVTM, CDR2 ANQGSEA, per germline. This CDR3 has 15 residues. Here the CDR3 reads CSAKGGRGSTDTQYF. In nucleotides, the CDR3 is TGCAGCGCTAAAGGGGGCAGGGGGTCCACAGATACGCAGTATTTT.

The V gene is TRBV7-2, the J gene TRBJ2-7; no clear D. CDR3 length: 11 residues. Trimming stripped 6 bases from V and 1 base from J, with 4 bases between. Per germline, CDR1 SGHTA and CDR2 FQGNSA. The DNA of the CDR3 is TGTGCCAGCAGACGTTCCTACGAGCAGTACTTC. Translation: CASRRSYEQYF. Full variable domain (remainder filled in from reference TRBV7-2 and TRBJ2-7): GAGVSQSPSNKVTEKGKDVELRCDPISGHTALYWYRQSLGQGLEFLIYFQGNSAPDKSGLPSDRFSAERTGGSVSTLTIQRTQQEDSAVYLCASRRSYEQYFGPGTRLTVT.

V usage is TRBV4-1 and J usage is TRBJ2-7, with 12 positions matching TRBD1. CDR1 MGHRA and CDR2 YSYEKL come from the germline V gene. V was clipped by 4 bases and J by 6 bases; unmatched bases: 4. This CDR3 is built from 14 residues. The CDR3 reads CASSPGQGAGEQYF. The CDR3 DNA follows: TGCGCCAGCAGCCCGGGACAGGGGGCAGGCGAGCAGTACTTC.

The V and J genes are TRBV6-4 and TRBJ1-5, with D perhaps TRBD1 (6 bases). CDR3 length equals 15 residues. Between the trimmed V and J ends, which lost 3 bases and 7 bases, there was a span of 16 bases. The germline V gene has CDR1 MRHNA and CDR2 SNTAGT. CDR3 residues: CASSETGGAGQPQHF. For the CDR3, the DNA is TGTGCCAGCAGTGAGACTGGGGGCGCAGGGCAGCCCCAGCATTTT.

V gene TRBV7-9 combines with J gene TRBJ2-1; TRBD2 matches 7 bases. The CDR3 is 16 residues long. Germline V gene lookup returns CDR1 SEHNR and CDR2 FQNEAQ (reference sequence). V trimming: 5 bases; J trimming: 7 bases; junction bases outside the gene matches: 14. CDR3 residues: CASSPPLREGANEQFF. The CDR3 DNA sequence: TGTGCCAGCAGCCCGCCTCTGAGGGAGGGCGCAAATGAGCAGTTCTTC.

The chain links TRBV9 to TRBJ1-6; 8 nucleotides align to TRBD1. Looked up from germline, CDR1 is SGDLS and CDR2 is YYNGEE. Trimming cost V 0 bases and J 4 bases; bases outside gene matches: 0. The CDR3 has 15 residues. The CDR3 loop reads CASSVGQGYNSPLHF. DNA for the CDR3: TGTGCCAGCAGCGTAGGACAGGGGTATAATTCACCCCTCCACTTT.